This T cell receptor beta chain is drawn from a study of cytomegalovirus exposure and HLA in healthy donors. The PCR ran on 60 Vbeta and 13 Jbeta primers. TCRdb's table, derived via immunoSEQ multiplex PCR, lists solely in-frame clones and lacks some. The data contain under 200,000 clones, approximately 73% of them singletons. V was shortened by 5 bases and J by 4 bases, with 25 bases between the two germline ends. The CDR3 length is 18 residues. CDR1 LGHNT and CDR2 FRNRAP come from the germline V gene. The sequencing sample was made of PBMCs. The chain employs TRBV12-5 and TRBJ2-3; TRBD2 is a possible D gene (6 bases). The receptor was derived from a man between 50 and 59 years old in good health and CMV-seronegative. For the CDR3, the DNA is TGTGCTAGTGGTCTCCTCCAGGACGGTCACCCTAGCGCAGATACGCAGTATTTT. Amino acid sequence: CASGLLQDGHPSADTQYF.